Described below is a single T cell receptor beta chain sequence and its context. The CDR3 spans 14 residues. The V gene's germline CDR1 is MGHRA and CDR2 YSYEKL. V shed 3 bases, J shed 10 bases, and the junction held 10 bases outside the gene matches. These data belong to a study of T-cell reconstitution after alpha-beta-depleted transplantation in children. A library of TCRbeta sequences, prepared with unique molecular identifiers, was generated. TCRdb re-analysed the PCR reads in MiXCR, keeping a single row per CDR3 protein. The sample carries about 480,000 distinct CDR3 sequences, 12% recorded once.

This material consisted of PBMCs from the stem cell graft donor, taken from the stem cell graft. This receptor was identified in a human donor who donated a stem cell graft to a child with combined immunodeficiency. The gene calls are TRBV4-1 and TRBJ1-2; TRBD1 agrees at 8 bases. For the CDR3, the DNA is TGCGCCAGCAGCCAGACGACAGGGGAGTCCGACTACACCTTC. Residues: CASSQTTGESDYTF.